The 22 T cell receptor beta chains listed next were all sequenced from one sample in a study of Ad26.COV2.S vaccination and SARS-CoV-2 variants. Produced via immunoSEQ multiplex PCR; TCRdb's table is partial and in-frame only. The table has about 320,000 clones, approximately 86% seen once. Treatment here: over 15 received Ad26.COV2.S at low or high dose, single or two shots; about 5 received placebo; per-sample allocation not given. Day 63 after the first vaccine or placebo injection was the time point for sampling. The sample here was peripheral blood, taken in a trial of Ad26.COV2.S vaccine versus placebo. The receptors originated from a person aged 18-65 years who received the Ad26.COV2.S COVID-19 vaccine or a placebo.

V usage is TRBV6-6 and J usage is TRBJ1-4; possibly TRBD1 for D (5 bases). This CDR3 is 16 amino acids long. Per germline, CDR1 MNHNY and CDR2 SVGAGI (reference sequence). Between the trimmed V and J ends, which lost 2 bases and 5 bases, there was a span of 15 bases. CDR3 region: CASSYGQGSANEKLFF. The CDR3 nucleotides are TGTGCCAGCAGTTACGGGCAGGGAAGTGCGAATGAAAAACTGTTTTTT.

Written as DNA, the CDR3 is TGTGCCAGCAGCTACCTTGGTGGAGGGGGTGGCTACACCTTC. Translated, it gives CASSYLGGGGGYTF. The V gene is TRBV7-2, the J gene TRBJ1-2, with D possibly matching TRBD1 (6 bases). The germline V gene has CDR1 SGHTA and CDR2 FQGNSA. Trimming removed 4 bases from V and 7 bases from J, with 16 bases in between. The CDR3 has 14 amino acids. The full variable domain, its missing parts supplied by reference TRBV7-2 and TRBJ1-2, is GAGVSQSPSNKVTEKGKDVELRCDPISGHTALYWYRQSLGQGLEFLIYFQGNSAPDKSGLPSDRFSAERTGGSVSTLTIQRTQQEDSAVYLCASSYLGGGGGYTFGSGTRLTVV.

This chain uses TRBV19 with TRBJ1-4; the D is unclear. This CDR3 is built from 16 residues. CDR1 and CDR2 (germline): LNHDA, SQIVND (reference sequence). Trimming shortened V by 2 bases and J by 12 bases, and 22 bases separated the two germline ends. The CDR3 sequence: CASSIMEDSPTRELFF. Written as DNA, the CDR3 is TGTGCCAGTAGTATAATGGAGGATTCCCCTACTAGAGAACTGTTTTTT. The entire variable domain, with the rest obtained from reference TRBV19 and TRBJ1-4, is as follows: DGGITQSPKYLFRKEGQNVTLSCEQNLNHDAMYWYRQDPGQGLRLIYYSQIVNDFQKGDIAEGYSVSREKKESFPLTVTSAQKNPTAFYLCASSIMEDSPTRELFFGSGTQLSVL.

As for this clone: The same CDR3 arises from other DNA sequences in this sample as well. The rearrangement uses TRBV5-4 and TRBJ1-1, with D perhaps TRBD1 (5 bases). The CDR3 is made up of 14 amino acids. Trimming cost V 0 bases and J 0 bases, with 6 bases left between them. CDR1 and CDR2 (germline): SGHNT, YYREEE (reference sequence). The CDR3 loop reads CASSLEGMNTEAFF. The CDR3 bases are TGTGCCAGCAGCTTGGAGGGGATGAACACTGAAGCTTTCTTT.

The V gene is TRBV10-3, the J gene TRBJ1-2; 7 nucleotides agree with TRBD1. CDR3 length equals 19 residues. V lost 6 bases and J lost 2; bases outside the gene matches: 21. Germline assignment: CDR1 ENHRY and CDR2 SYGVKD. The CDR3 bases are TGTGCCATCAGGGGTACACTTTCGAGCCGAAGGACAGGAAACTATGGCTACACCTTC. Translating it yields CAIRGTLSSRRTGNYGYTF.

The CDR3 loop reads CASSPTNTDTQYF. The CDR3 DNA follows: TGTGCCAGCTCACCGACCAACACAGATACGCAGTATTTT. The chain carries TRBV18 and TRBJ2-3; D not resolved. The CDR3 runs to 13 residues. Trimming removed 3 bases at V and 2 bases at J, with 6 bases between. The germline gives CDR1 KGHSH, CDR2 LQKENI.

The chain uses TRBV9 and TRBJ1-6; D unresolved. The germline CDR1 and CDR2 sequences are SGDLS and YYNGEE. Trimming took off 0 bases at V and 9 bases at J, with 16 bases between the two ends. The CDR3 is 16 amino acids. The CDR3 DNA reads as TGTGCCAGCAGCGTAGATAAAAGGGTTAACAGTTCACCCCTCCACTTT. It translates to CASSVDKRVNSSPLHF. The full variable domain, its missing parts supplied by reference TRBV9 and TRBJ1-6, is DSGVTQTPKHLITATGQRVTLRCSPRSGDLSVYWYQQSLDQGLQFLIQYYNGEERAKGNILERFSAQQFPDLHSELNLSSLELGDSALYFCASSVDKRVNSSPLHFGNGTRLTVT.

Here the CDR3 DNA reads TGTGCCAGCAAAGATCATGAAAAACTGTTTTTT. Translation: CASKDHEKLFF. The chain is built from TRBV11-2 and TRBJ1-4; no firm D call. This CDR3 has 11 amino acids. Germline loops: CDR1 SGHAT, CDR2 FQNNGV. Trimming removed 7 bases from V and 6 bases from J, with 6 bases in between.

This chain uses TRBV10-3 with TRBJ1-2, with 8 bases fitting TRBD1. There are 15 residues in the CDR3. The germline V gene encodes CDR1 ENHRY and CDR2 SYGVKD. J was trimmed by 3 bases and V by 9 bases; bases with no gene match: 12. The CDR3 nucleotides read TGTGCCATGAAGGTGCAGGGGGCTTCGGACTATGGCTACACCTTC. Amino acid sequence: CAMKVQGASDYGYTF.

V and J are TRBV7-2 and TRBJ2-1; D remains ambiguous. Germline CDR1 is SGHTA and CDR2 is FQGNSA. With 4 bases removed from V and 2 bases from J, the gap between germline ends came to 9 bases. The CDR3 totals 14 residues. CDR3 loop: CASSSRGPYNEQFF. The CDR3 DNA is TGTGCCAGCAGCTCCCGTGGGCCCTACAATGAGCAGTTCTTC.

The J gene is TRBJ1-5, the V gene TRBV19; D remains ambiguous. The CDR3 length is 15 residues. The V end lost 4 bases, the J end lost 1 base, and 11 bases lay between the germline ends. Germline V gene sequence: CDR1 LNHDA, CDR2 SQIVND (reference sequence). CDR3 sequence: CASSNVLNSNQPQHF. The DNA for the CDR3 is TGTGCCAGTAGTAATGTCCTAAACAGCAATCAGCCCCAGCATTTT.

CDR3 amino acids: CASSRPGQGSEKLFF. In DNA, the CDR3 is TGTGCCAGCAGTCGTCCGGGACAGGGTTCTGAAAAACTGTTTTTT. J is TRBJ1-4 and V is TRBV6-6; 9 bases are shared with TRBD1. J gave up 7 bases and V 5 bases, and 8 bases lay outside the gene matches. Germline-derived CDR1 and CDR2 are MNHNY and SVGAGI (reference sequence). This CDR3 spans 15 amino acids.

This clone was detected only a few times. The chain joins TRBV5-1 to TRBJ1-1; D uncertain. The CDR3 spans 13 residues. The germline V gene encodes CDR1 SGHRS and CDR2 YFSETQ. V was trimmed by 0 bases and J by 7 bases, leaving 10 bases between them. The CDR3 loop is CASSLASGLEAFF. The DNA of the CDR3 is TGCGCCAGCAGCTTGGCGTCCGGCCTTGAAGCTTTCTTT.

The chain employs TRBV21-1 and TRBJ1-1. TRBV21-1 has pseudogene status. There are 15 residues in the CDR3. The CDR3 sequence: CASSSPRRPCTEAFF. The CDR3 DNA is TGTGCCAGCAGCTCCCCCCGGCGCCCTTGCACTGAAGCTTTCTTT.

This chain uses TRBV4-3 with TRBJ2-3, with 11 bases identical to TRBD2. V dropped 3 bases and J dropped 3; count of bases not matched to a gene: 5. This CDR3 region has 16 residues. Germline CDR1 reads LGHNA; CDR2 reads YSLEER. CDR3 loop: CASSQITSGGTDTQYF. The CDR3 nucleotides are TGCGCCAGCAGCCAGATAACTAGCGGGGGTACAGATACGCAGTATTTT.

The V gene is TRBV30, the J gene TRBJ1-1; possibly TRBD1 for D (5 bases). From germline, CDR1 is GTSNPN and CDR2 SVGIG (reference sequence). The CDR3 covers 14 residues. V lost 1 base and J lost 5, with 14 bases in between. CDR3 nucleotides: TGTGCCTGGAGTGCCGCCCGGGGGAGTACTGAAGCTTTCTTT. Residues: CAWSAARGSTEAFF.

On this clone: This specimen includes other DNA sequences encoding the same CDR3. The chain combines TRBV3-1 (or the pseudogene TRBV3-2) with TRBJ1-1; unclear D gene. V lost 0 bases to trimming and J lost 4 bases, with 3 bases between them. The CDR3 totals 12 residues. Germline loops: CDR1 LGHDT, CDR2 YNNKEL (reference sequence). The chain's CDR3 is CASSQEGTEAFF. The CDR3 DNA follows: TGTGCCAGCAGCCAAGAGGGCACTGAAGCTTTCTTT.

This sequence joins TRBV18 and TRBJ2-7; 12 nucleotides match TRBD1. This CDR3 has 17 amino acids. The V gene end was trimmed by 2 bases and the J gene end by 5 bases; junction bases not matched to a gene: 10. Germline values: CDR1 KGHSH, CDR2 LQKENI. CDR3 loop: CASSPLTTGTGGNEQYF. CDR3 coding DNA: TGTGCCAGCTCACCATTAACGACCGGGACAGGGGGCAACGAGCAGTACTTC.

This chain joins TRBV6-5 and TRBJ1-1; tentatively, D is TRBD1 (6 bases). Trimming cost V 4 bases and J 6 bases, with 21 bases left between them. CDR3 size: 16 residues. Germline V gene data show CDR1 as MNHEY and CDR2 as SVGAGI. CDR3 region: CASSSLGGQVGSEAFF. In DNA, the CDR3 is TGTGCCAGCAGTTCCCTCGGGGGGCAGGTTGGGTCTGAAGCTTTCTTT.

This clone was counted a single time. The genes are TRBV7-9 and TRBJ1-2; 9 bases agree with TRBD1. V lost 5 bases, J lost 6 bases, and 10 bases stayed unmatched. The V gene's germline CDR1 is SEHNR and CDR2 FQNEAQ (reference sequence). CDR3 length: 15 amino acids. CDR3 sequence (DNA): TGTGCCAGCAGCCCCCGGGACAGGGTAAAAAATGGCTACACCTTC. Translation: CASSPRDRVKNGYTF.

This chain uses TRBV15 with TRBJ2-5; 8 nucleotides match TRBD2. The V and J ends lost 2 bases and 5 bases, in that order; junction bases with no gene match: 7. Germline V gene sequence: CDR1 LNHNV, CDR2 YYDKDF (reference sequence). The CDR3 is made up of 15 amino acids. DNA of the CDR3: TGTGCCACCAGCAGAAAACTACCGGGAGGGGAGACCCAGTACTTC. Residues: CATSRKLPGGETQYF.

The rearrangement uses TRBV18 and TRBJ2-3, with D perhaps matching TRBD2 (6 bases). V gave up 4 bases and J gave up 4 bases, with 9 bases separating them. Germline CDR1 reads KGHSH; CDR2 reads LQKENI. This CDR3 comprises 13 residues. CDR3 amino acids: CASSQGRSDTQYF. In DNA form, the CDR3 reads TGTGCCAGCTCACAAGGGAGGTCAGATACGCAGTATTTT.